This T cell receptor beta chain was identified during a study of T cells in Graves' hyperthyroidism and ophthalmopathy. Amplified TCR beta CDR3 regions derived from RNA transcripts. HTBI primers were the set used in a first-round RT-PCR of the TCR CDR3. TCRdb called the multiplex PCR reads again in MiXCR, with one record for every CDR3 protein. The repertoire has about 160,000 distinct CDR3 sequences, approximately 9% of them found once; the top ten carry roughly a fifth. Exclusion criteria comprised uncontrolled infection, other autoimmune disease, pregnancy or lactation. Germline trimming cut 6 bases from V and 5 bases from J; bases unmatched to any gene: 14. The CDR3 is 16 amino acids. Germline V gene data show CDR1 as LNHDA and CDR2 as SQIVND (reference sequence).

Sequencing used blood. The genes are TRBV19 and TRBJ2-3, with TRBD2 matching 7 bases. The clonotype was recovered from a young woman with Graves' hyperthyroidism that later progressed to Graves' ophthalmopathy. Here the CDR3 DNA reads TGTGCCAGTAGGGACCGCGGGGGTGTATCAGGAGATACGCAGTATTTT. Translating gives CASRDRGGVSGDTQYF. Full variable domain (missing parts from reference TRBV19 and TRBJ2-3): DGGITQSPKYLFRKEGQNVTLSCEQNLNHDAMYWYRQDPGQGLRLIYYSQIVNDFQKGDIAEGYSVSREKKESFPLTVTSAQKNPTAFYLCASRDRGGVSGDTQYFGPGTRLTVL.